This is a list of T cell receptor beta chains from one sample in a study of neoadjuvant nivolumab and ipilimumab in lung cancer. Assay used: immunoSEQ multiplex PCR; TCRdb lists only in-frame clones, some missing. The sample carries 2,500 to 4,000 clones, just over 85% recorded once. The specimen was tumor tissue, collected after neoadjuvant nivolumab, alone or with ipilimumab, at or shortly before surgery. These receptor sequences come from an adult with non-small cell lung cancer. Both conserved end residues are part of each CDR3. Each record gives: J gene, D gene, V gene, CDR3 protein, CDR3 DNA. The D gene is left open where the match is weak.

TRBJ2-2 | TRBD2 | TRBV11-2 | CASSSILANAGELFF | TGTGCCAGCAGCTCGATACTAGCGAATGCCGGGGAGCTGTTTTTT
TRBJ1-2 | NA | TRBV28 | CASSSPYTDTSLVYTF | TGTGCCAGCAGTTCCCCCTATACGGACACATCTCTAGTCTACACCTTC
TRBJ2-7 | TRBD2 | TRBV28 | CASSLLAGRVHEQYF | TGTGCCAGCAGTTTACTAGCGGGTAGAGTCCACGAGCAGTACTTC
TRBJ2-2 | NA | TRBV9 | CASSVVGGRFTGELFF | TGTGCCAGCAGCGTAGTAGGGGGGCGCTTCACCGGGGAGCTGTTTTTT
TRBJ2-7 | NA | TRBV29-1 | CSVGRGRAYEQYF | TGCAGCGTGGGGAGGGGGCGAGCCTACGAGCAGTACTTC
TRBJ1-2 | NA | TRBV28 | CASSLSGAYGYTF | TGTGCCAGCAGTTTATCAGGGGCCTATGGCTACACCTTC
TRBJ2-1 | TRBD2 | TRBV4-1 | CASSQNAPGLAGVRGEQFF | TGCGCCAGCAGCCAAAACGCGCCGGGACTAGCGGGAGTTAGAGGTGAGCAGTTCTTC
TRBJ2-3 | TRBD1 | TRBV5-1 | CASRPQGDGSADTQYF | TGCGCCAGCAGGCCACAGGGGGATGGTAGCGCAGATACGCAGTATTTT
TRBJ1-5 | NA | TRBV6-6 | CASSYRENQPQHF | TGTGCCAGCAGTTACAGGGAGAATCAGCCCCAGCATTTT
TRBJ1-2 | NA | TRBV4-2 | CASSQDAGDYGYTF | TGTGCCAGCAGCCAAGATGCAGGGGACTATGGCTACACCTTC
TRBJ2-3 | TRBD2 | TRBV27 | CASTLGMAGPGLALHTQYF | TGTGCCAGCACCCTAGGGATGGCAGGGCCGGGACTAGCTCTCCATACGCAGTATTTT
TRBJ1-4 | TRBD1 | TRBV11-2 | CASSPGGATNEKLFF | TGTGCCAGCAGCCCAGGGGGCGCAACTAATGAAAAACTGTTTTTT
TRBJ2-7 | TRBD1 | TRBV7-8 | CASSLTGGYEQYF | TGTGCCAGCAGCTTAACAGGGGGCTACGAGCAGTACTTC
TRBJ2-7 | TRBD1 | TRBV28 | CASSSRDKGAYYEQYF | TGTGCCAGCAGTTCCCGGGACAAGGGGGCTTACTACGAGCAGTACTTC
TRBJ2-3 | NA | TRBV30 | CACLQSYPPWGTDTQYF | TGTGCCTGCCTCCAATCTTACCCACCCTGGGGCACAGATACGCAGTATTTT
TRBJ2-1 | TRBD2 | TRBV10-3 | CAISYLAGGGGNEQFF | TGTGCCATCAGTTACCTAGCGGGAGGGGGAGGCAATGAGCAGTTCTTC
TRBJ1-2 | NA | TRBV10-2 | CASGQILNYGYTF | TGCGCCAGCGGACAGATTCTAAACTATGGCTACACCTTC
TRBJ2-5 | TRBD2 | TRBV11-3 | CASSRTSGSGETQYF | TGTGCCAGCAGCCGGACTAGCGGGAGCGGTGAGACCCAGTACTTC
TRBJ2-1 | NA | TRBV27 | CANRLVNEQFF | TGTGCCAACCGTTTGGTCAATGAGCAGTTCTTC
TRBJ2-2 | NA | TRBV7-6 | CASSPDRRNVGELFF | TGTGCCAGCAGCCCGGACAGACGGAACGTCGGGGAGCTGTTTTTT
TRBJ2-3 | TRBD2 | TRBV6-5 | CASSYGTSGYTDTQYF | TGTGCCAGCAGTTACGGTACTAGCGGGTACACAGATACGCAGTATTTT
TRBJ2-7 | TRBD1 | TRBV19 | CASSTPGQGLYEQYF | TGTGCCAGTAGCACCCCGGGACAGGGGCTCTACGAGCAGTACTTC